Included here is one T cell receptor beta chain sequence, with context. This clone was found a few times. Its antigen target is currently unknown. No per-base quality is available; no much larger clone lies one base away. This entry is derived from a study of blood T cell repertoires in COVID-19 (dated by TCRdb to about 2020). Some background on the complete study: The collaborator samples originated in the United States, Italy and Spain and spanned the acute and convalescent phases of COVID-19. The prospective study material was composed of cDNA or gDNA derived from T cells, B-cell-depleted T cells, or PBMCs. Deeply sampled blood TCRbeta repertoires from subjects exposed to, actively infected with, or recovered from COVID-19 were included in the dataset. A freely available public database, intended as a resource for researchers studying the immune response to SARS-CoV-2, is where the repertoires were released. The samples were drawn from two sources: the first 160 participants of the ongoing ImmuneRACE study, and approximately 1,300 subjects contributed by 6 global collaborators. The sample metadata nearly always contained a de-identified subject ID, COVID-19 status, age in years and sex. Where available, HLA class I and class II types were obtained from metadata supplied by the sample provider rather than from assay-based typing.

The collaborating institutions used their own protocols to collect whole blood in K2EDTA tubes. For TCRbeta analysis, collaborator samples were shipped as frozen whole blood, as isolated PBMCs, or as DNA extracted from either sample type. Results the study describes overall, beyond this receptor: Clinical and demographic metadata were provided uncurated, with the amount varying by source and participant.

TCRbeta CDR3 regions were amplified from genomic DNA by means of the immunoSEQ Assay, a bias-controlled multiplex PCR. The authors' pipeline ran thus. The number of nucleated cells in each sample was estimated from the amplification of reference gene primers within the assay. To quantify the absolute abundance of each unique TCRbeta CDR3 rearrangement, sequence reads were collapsed and filtered. For each sample, productive Simpson clonality was calculated as the square root of Simpson's diversity index over productive rearrangements. TCRdb took over this immuneACCESS table, retaining in-frame rearrangements with V and J assigned. Such tables are incomplete; in checked studies, under half of the missing clones stem from an unresolved V gene, and the remainder is unexplained. V and J calls and clone size are given by that table; D and trimming were obtained from the DNA. The sample table records 300,000 to 450,000 clones; around 84% of these occur just once. 3% to 4.5% of the sample rests with the top ten.

In the germline V gene, CDR1 corresponds to SGHNT and CDR2 to YENEEA. Spanning cysteine to phenylalanine, the CDR3 consists of 13 amino acids. Just the 39-base CDR3 DNA is kept, in frame starting at base 1. V is reduced by 3 bases and J by 5 bases, leaving a spacing of 11 bases between them. This receptor was obtained from a woman between 18 and 29 years old with acute or convalescent COVID-19. Sequenced: peripheral blood. The chain was built from TRBV11-3 and TRBJ2-7, with a tentative D gene TRBD1 over 7 matching bases. The nucleotides are TGTGCCAGCAGCTTGGCGGGGACAGACGAGCAGTACTTC. It specifies CASSLAGTDEQYF.